This T cell receptor (beta chain) is from a study of low-dose radiotherapy and immunotherapy resistance in tumors. Study-level information: For Cohort 1, fractions of 0.5 Gy were given every 2 weeks, reaching 6.5 Gy overall.

This clonotype occurred many times. The CDR3 has 16 amino acids. Germline CDR1 is LGHDT and CDR2 is YNNKEL (reference sequence). Germline trimming cut 0 bases from V and 12 bases from J; bases unmatched to any gene: 8. TRAV- and TRBV-specific primers, spanning alpha and beta chains, primed first-strand cDNA. Over 20 PCR cycles, TCRs were amplified from a constant-region primer and V-primer adapter. TCRdb processed the reads anew with MiXCR; each CDR3 protein has one entry. The data show about 39,000 distinct CDR3 sequences, around 20% seen once. Time point given: after trial treatment. Treatment of the sample: LDRT plus nivolumab, ipilimumab, low-dose cyclophosphamide and aspirin (RACIN trial).

The gene calls are TRBV3-1 and TRBJ2-1, with 13 bases lining up with TRBD2. The sequence was obtained from a female donor with ovarian cancer. The source material was PBMCs, sampled after low-dose radiotherapy plus immunotherapy. DNA of the CDR3: TGTGCCAGCAGCCAAGACGGACTAGCGGGGGACATTGGGCAGTTCTTC. Its protein is CASSQDGLAGDIGQFF.